These T cell receptor beta chains were read from a single sample in a study of blood T cell repertoires in COVID-19. Only in-frame clones appear in the TCRdb table, and some are missing; sequencing was by immunoSEQ multiplex PCR. The sample lists 200,000 or so clones, roughly 80% occurring once. Sequencing was done on a sample of peripheral blood. These receptors were collected from a man in his fifties or sixties with active or convalescent COVID-19. CDR3s include the opening cysteine and the closing phenylalanine or tryptophan. The D gene is left open where the match is weak. The size of a clone is reported for some rows only, either as once, few or many, or as a class for expanded clones.

J | V | size | D | DNA | CDR3
TRBJ2-7 | TRBV7-9 | few | NA | TGTGCCAGCAGGGGGACAAGGAGCTACGAGCAGTACTTC | CASRGTRSYEQYF
TRBJ1-2 | TRBV5-1 | few | NA | TGCGCCAGCAGCCGAGACAGGTACTATGGCTACACCTTC | CASSRDRYYGYTF
TRBJ2-1 | TRBV7-8 | NA | NA | TGTGCCAGCAGTTTACAAGCTCGGGTAGCATCGTACAATGAGCAGTTCTTC | CASSLQARVASYNEQFF
TRBJ2-7 | TRBV9 | NA | TRBD1 | TGTGCCAGCAGCGTAGAATCGGCAGGGGGCGTCTACGAGCAGTACTTC | CASSVESAGGVYEQYF
TRBJ2-3 | TRBV7-2 | NA | TRBD2 | TGTGCCAGCAGCTTAGATATGGGAGGGCCGGTAGATACGCAGTATTTT | CASSLDMGGPVDTQYF
TRBJ2-7 | TRBV3-1/TRBV3-2 | NA | NA | TGTGCCAGCAGCCAAGAGCGAACGGAGGCGCAGTACTTC | CASSQERTEAQYF
TRBJ1-4 | TRBV29-1 | NA | TRBD1 | TGCAGCGTCGCTTACAGGGGTACTAATGAAAAACTGTTTTTT | CSVAYRGTNEKLFF
TRBJ2-3 | TRBV19 | NA | TRBD2 | TGTGCCAGTAGTTTCGGACTAGTTGCAGATACGCAGTATTTT | CASSFGLVADTQYF
TRBJ2-7 | TRBV18 | NA | NA | TGTGCCAGCTCACCACTCTCTTCAATAGACTCAGGGTTGTCCTTC | CASSPLSSIDSGLSF
TRBJ1-1 | TRBV27 | NA | TRBD1 | TGTGCCAGCAGTTTAGGGACAGGGGGCACTGAAGCTTTCTTT | CASSLGTGGTEAFF
TRBJ2-3 | TRBV19 | NA | TRBD1 | TGTGCCAGTAGACTACAGGGGATTAGCACAGATACGCAGTATTTT | CASRLQGISTDTQYF
TRBJ2-5 | TRBV4-2 | NA | TRBD2 | TGTGCCAGCAGCCTTAACCCGACTAGCGGGAGGGAGACCCAGTACTTC | CASSLNPTSGRETQYF
TRBJ2-3 | TRBV6-2/TRBV6-3 | NA | TRBD2 | TGTGCCAGCAGTGCTGGCGGCGGGAGTTGGGCAGATACGCAGTATTTT | CASSAGGGSWADTQYF
TRBJ2-3 | TRBV19 | NA | TRBD2 | TGTGCCAGTAGTGGGCCGGGACTAGCGGGAGGGTACAGCTACACAGATACGCAGTATTTT | CASSGPGLAGGYSYTDTQYF
TRBJ2-7 | TRBV15 | NA | TRBD1 | TGTGCCACCAGCAGAGAGGTCGAACAGGGACAGGGCCCTATTGATTACGAGCAGTACTTC | CATSREVEQGQGPIDYEQYF
TRBJ1-4 | TRBV10-3 | NA | TRBD1 | TGTGCCATCAGTGGTCAGGACAGGGATAATGAAAAACTGTTTTTT | CAISGQDRDNEKLFF
TRBJ2-7 | TRBV27 | NA | TRBD2 | TGTGCCAGCAGTTCCCTAGCGGGAGGGGTATCCTACGAGCAGTACTTC | CASSSLAGGVSYEQYF
TRBJ2-1 | TRBV11-3 | NA | TRBD2 | TGTGCCAGCAGCTTAGGCGGGAGTATGGACAATGAGCAGTTCTTC | CASSLGGSMDNEQFF
TRBJ2-5 | TRBV7-2 | many | NA | TGTGCCAGCAGCTCCCGAAGCGCGAATCAAGAGACCCAGTACTTC | CASSSRSANQETQYF
TRBJ2-7 | TRBV27 | NA | NA | TGTGCCAGCGGCAGGGATATCAAGCAGTACTTC | CASGRDIKQYF
TRBJ2-1 | TRBV11-2 | few | NA | TGTGCCAGCAGCGAGGAGGGGGCTGGTGGCTTTGCCTACAATGAGCAGTTCTTC | CASSEEGAGGFAYNEQFF
TRBJ1-2 | TRBV28 | NA | TRBD1 | TGTGCCAGCACCGTAGGGACAGTGAAGTATGGCTACACCTTC | CASTVGTVKYGYTF
TRBJ1-6 | TRBV28 | NA | NA | TGTGCCAGCAGTTTTGACAGACCCCCGATCCCCCTCCACTTT | CASSFDRPPIPLHF
TRBJ2-2 | TRBV5-1 | NA | NA | TGCGCCAGCAGCCACGACGGGGGAAGTATACAGAACACCGGGGAGCTGTTTTTT | CASSHDGGSIQNTGELFF
TRBJ2-2 | TRBV5-4 | NA | TRBD1 | TGTGCCAGCAGCTCCAAACAGGGGGCGACCGGGGAGCTGTTTTTT | CASSSKQGATGELFF
TRBJ2-7 | TRBV7-6 | NA | NA | TGTGCCAGCAGCCCCACATTAAACACCGAGCAGTACTTC | CASSPTLNTEQYF
TRBJ2-5 | TRBV3-1/TRBV3-2 | NA | TRBD2 | TGTGCCAGCAGCCTAGCGGGGCGGGGAGAGACCCAGTACTTC | CASSLAGRGETQYF
TRBJ2-7 | TRBV19 | NA | NA | TGTGCCAGTAGTAAATGGACAGCCCCTTCAACCTCCTACGAGCAGTACTTC | CASSKWTAPSTSYEQYF
TRBJ2-1 | TRBV5-1 | NA | NA | TGCGCCAGCAGCCCCTCTCTGGGCCACTACAATGAGCAGTTCTTC | CASSPSLGHYNEQFF
TRBJ2-1 | TRBV7-2 | NA | TRBD2 | TGTGCCAGCAGCTTAGCTGCGGCAGGACTAGCGGGATCTGAGCAGTTCTTC | CASSLAAAGLAGSEQFF
TRBJ2-7 | TRBV28 | NA | NA | TGTGCCAGCAGCCTGGGGGGGGCGGGAAACTTCTACGAGCAGTACTTC | CASSLGGAGNFYEQYF
TRBJ2-1 | TRBV4-3 | NA | TRBD1 | TGCGCCAGCAGCCAAGATCCCAGGGGGCGGATGGATGAGCAGTTCTTC | CASSQDPRGRMDEQFF
TRBJ1-3 | TRBV7-9 | NA | NA | TGTGCCAGCAGCTCCGGGGACAACAACTCTGGAAACACCATATATTTT | CASSSGDNNSGNTIYF
TRBJ2-3 | TRBV4-2 | NA | NA | TGTGCCAGCAGCCAAGACCGTAGCGGTGACACAGATACGCAGTATTTT | CASSQDRSGDTDTQYF
TRBJ1-2 | TRBV20-1 | few | NA | TGCAGTGCTAGGGACACCTATGGCTACACCTTC | CSARDTYGYTF
TRBJ2-1 | TRBV5-1 | NA | TRBD2 | TGCGCCAGCAGCTTGACCGGGCGGACTAGAACCCACAATGAGCAGTTCTTC | CASSLTGRTRTHNEQFF
TRBJ1-2 | TRBV5-4 | NA | NA | TGTGCCAGCAGCTTGGACGGGTACTATGGCTACACCTTC | CASSLDGYYGYTF
TRBJ1-2 | TRBV28 | NA | NA | TGTGCCAGCAGTTTAAGATCGCGGGGGGGCCTGAGAAGCTACACCTTC | CASSLRSRGGLRSYTF
TRBJ2-3 | TRBV4-3 | once | NA | TGCGCCAGCAGCCAAGCGAGGGAGGTGGATACGCAGTATTTT | CASSQAREVDTQYF
TRBJ2-7 | TRBV28 | few | TRBD1 | TGTGCCAGCAGTAATTCCGGGACAGGGTCCCACGAGCAGTACTTC | CASSNSGTGSHEQYF
TRBJ2-3 | TRBV10-3 | NA | TRBD2 | TGTGCCATCGCTGCCGGGACTAGCGATATCGATACGCAGTATTTT | CAIAAGTSDIDTQYF
TRBJ2-6 | TRBV7-2 | NA | TRBD2 | TGTGCCAGCAGCTCACTAGCGGGAGTCTCTGGGGCCAACGTCCTGACTTTC | CASSSLAGVSGANVLTF
TRBJ1-4 | TRBV5-4 | NA | TRBD1 | TGTGCCAGCAGCTGGGACAGGGGAACTAATGAAAAACTGTTTTTT | CASSWDRGTNEKLFF
TRBJ1-3 | TRBV6-2/TRBV6-3 | NA | NA | TGTGCCAGCAGTTACGCGACGTGGAGAGGCGGAAACACCATATATTTT | CASSYATWRGGNTIYF
TRBJ1-6 | TRBV27 | few | NA | TGTGCCAGCAGGGCTAGAGGGTGGGGTAATTCACCCCTCCACTTT | CASRARGWGNSPLHF